The text below deals with one T cell receptor beta chain. Antigen unknown. This entry is derived from a study of cytomegalovirus exposure and HLA in healthy donors. Study as a whole: A later analysis reported the 120 or so validation repertoires used the same platform as the 666 first-cohort repertoires. Study-level points and caveats: Among TCR sequences, most were rare, though some public TCRs appeared in many donors. Listed as cytomegalovirus-associated were 150 or so TCR beta chains.

Clones were read by immunoSEQ multiplex PCR, and TCRdb kept only the in-frame ones, dropping some. This sample yields a few hundred thousand clones, of which roughly 88% are seen a single time; over 13% belongs to the top ten. Germline assignment: CDR1 GTSNPN and CDR2 SVGIG (reference sequence). CDR3 length: 16 residues. The V gene end was trimmed by 0 bases and the J gene end by 2 bases; junction bases not matched to a gene: 5. The chain recombines TRBV30 with TRBJ1-3; 9 nucleotides match TRBD1. The receptor comes from a woman aged 30 to 39 in good health and CMV-seropositive. Sequenced material: PBMCs. The CDR3 DNA is TGTGCCTGGAGTGTACTGGACAGGGGCCCTGGAAACACCATATATTTT. Amino acids: CAWSVLDRGPGNTIYF.